The present entry profiles one T cell receptor (beta chain) with its context. The entry originates in a study of blood T cell repertoires in COVID-19. Data came from immunoSEQ multiplex PCR; TCRdb stores just in-frame clones and leaves some out. This table holds 350,000 to 550,000 clones, 75% to 90% found once. Participants were aged roughly 18 to 89 years from 24 US areas. From germline, CDR1 is LGHNT and CDR2 FRNRAP. CDR3 length: 17 amino acids. Trimming removed 1 base from V and 6 bases from J; junction bases left unmatched: 9. The chain uses TRBV12-5 and TRBJ2-1, with 10 bases lining up with TRBD2. Material: PBMCs or T cells enriched from blood (not recorded which). This TCR derives from a man between 25 and 39 years old who had recovered from COVID-19. CDR3 sequence (DNA): TGTGCTAGTGGTTTGGCCCTAGCGGGAGCGGTGATCAATGAGCAGTTCTTC. Translating gives CASGLALAGAVINEQFF. Full variable domain (missing parts from reference TRBV12-5 and TRBJ2-1): DARVTQTPRHKVTEMGQEVTMRCQPILGHNTVFWYRQTMMQGLELLAYFRNRAPLDDSGMPKDRFSAEMPDATLATLKIQPSEPRDSAVYFCASGLALAGAVINEQFFGPGTRLTVL.